The present T cell receptor (beta chain) was sequenced within a study of beta chain features in type 1 diabetes (dated by TCRdb to 2017 to 2018). Study-level background: No differences in mean age, gender distribution, total cell number or subset yield were found between patients and healthy donors. In the study, TCRB repertoires of sorted circulating CD4+ T cell subsets from recently diagnosed type 1 diabetes patients were compared with those of matched healthy donors. Across all samples, approximately 100 million sorted cells were examined, and cell number per subset correlated strongly with RNA yield. Whereas all 30 or so donors provided naive and central memory subsets, regulatory and stem cell-like memory subsets were isolated from just 8 patients and roughly 8 healthy donors. Broader findings and caveats from the paper: Patients with type 1 diabetes made fewer insertions and deleted more nucleotides at VDJ recombination sites, implying thymic rearrangement abnormalities. PCR might favor shorter templates, but patient and control samples were amplified and corrected together, so any skew would affect both groups equally. Naive, central memory and regulatory TCRB repertoires appeared to be more similar among patients than among healthy donors. Because cDNA was sequenced instead of genomic DNA, highly expressing activated cells could be over-represented, though the groups showed no difference in activation or CD3 levels. In all four CD4+ subsets, TCRB CDR3 length was moderately but significantly shorter in type 1 diabetes patients. Because the HLA sub-analyses included only small numbers of individuals, any influence of HLA type on TCRB rearrangement was left unresolved.

The High Capacity cDNA Reverse Transcription Kit was used to reverse transcribe all of the isolated RNA, meaning that expressed TCRB transcripts were what got sequenced. Deep immunoSEQ sequencing was performed on naive, central memory and regulatory T cell samples, with an average of roughly 3.5 million total reads per sample. Sorted cells were lysed in RLT buffer, and RNA was extracted using DNase-treated RNeasy Micro or Mini kits according to cell number. To prevent cross-contamination, every cell subset was processed on its own, while patient and healthy donor samples were processed together. TCRB sequences were amplified from cDNA with the immunoSEQ multiplex PCR, producing 87-bp fragments spanning the CDR3 region. Sequencing of the amplicons was done on the Illumina HiSeq platform. As for the authors' bioinformatics: Synthetic template baselines were used to correct PCR bias computationally, reads within Hamming distance 2 were collapsed together, and singletons that could not be merged were discarded. Reads were aligned to IMGT to assign V, D and J genes, CDR3 length, and insertions or deletions at six rearrangement sites. Within each subset, clonotype counts were normalized to sorted cell number, and only after that were true diversity and Gini coefficients computed with the tcR R package. The overlap coefficient, calculated on TCRB nucleotide sequences, was used to quantify repertoire sharing. The table comes from immuneACCESS by way of TCRdb, which keeps in-frame sequences with V and J called. Part of the clones is missing from these tables; in studies checked, under half for an unresolved V gene and the rest for unknown reasons. Clone size and the V and J calls come from that table; the DNA yielded D and trimming. The sample records 310,000 or so clones, 9.3% of which are singletons. The top ten clones comprise 1% of the sample.

With regard to this clone: Its antigen is still unknown. There are no base qualities to consult, and no much larger clone falls within one base.

CDR1 SGHRS and CDR2 YFSETQ are derived from the germline V gene. CDR3 length: 13 amino acids, cysteine to phenylalanine. The retained sequence is limited to the CDR3, 39 bases, with the frame set at the first base. At the junction V is shortened by 4 bases and J by 2 bases; bases outside the gene matches: 3. From each donor, a single peripheral blood sample of 100 to 150 mL on average was drawn into heparinised tubes. Using a panel that included CD45RO, CCR7, CD25, CD127, CD95 and CD27, naive, central memory, regulatory and stem cell-like memory CD4+ T cells were sorted on a BD FACSAria II. Purity was above 95% for every sorted population. Right away, PBMCs were isolated by Lymphoprep density gradient centrifugation and were stained directly, with no culture step. So that batch effects would be minimized, each experiment stained and sorted samples in pairs, pairing one healthy donor with one patient.

The chain links TRBV5-1 with TRBJ2-7; TRBD1 agrees with 7 junctional bases. Input material: central memory CD4+ T cells from blood. The TCR sequence derives from a young man with type 1 diabetes. The DNA sequence follows: TGCGCCAGCAGCCAGGGACAGACCTACGAGCAGTACTTC. Its protein is CASSQGQTYEQYF.